The 15 T cell receptor beta chains given below trace back to one sample, sequenced in a study of hypomethylating agent response in myelodysplastic syndrome. The repertoire was sequenced with immunoSEQ multiplex PCR; TCRdb's copy has only in-frame clones and lacks some. The table records 7,000 or so clones, 85% to 90% of them present only once. The material was bone marrow, obtained before or after starting hypomethylating agent treatment for myelodysplastic syndrome (not recorded which). The receptor source for this set is a human donor with myelodysplastic syndrome.

The J gene is TRBJ2-1, the V gene TRBV19, with 10 bases fitting TRBD2. V lost 7 bases, J lost 3 bases, and 6 bases stayed unmatched. This CDR3 spans 15 amino acids. Germline V lookup: CDR1 LNHDA, CDR2 SQIVND (reference sequence). The CDR3 protein is CASTKAGGGYNEQFF. The CDR3, as DNA: TGTGCCAGTACCAAAGCGGGAGGGGGCTACAATGAGCAGTTCTTC.

This rearrangement joins TRBV10-2 to TRBJ2-7; possible D gene TRBD1, 5 bases. Germline assignment: CDR1 WSHSY and CDR2 SAAADI. Trimming took 1 base from V and 2 from J, leaving 6 bases between them. CDR3 length: 13 amino acids. The CDR3 loop is CASSELGPYEQYV. The DNA of the CDR3 is TGCGCCAGCAGTGAGTTGGGGCCCTACGAGCAGTACGTC.

The chain links TRBV15 to TRBJ2-2, with 9 nucleotides matching TRBD1. Germline loops: CDR1 LNHNV, CDR2 YYDKDF (reference sequence). The V segment lost 3 bases and the J segment 1 base; nucleotides outside the gene matches: 9. The CDR3 runs 18 residues. The CDR3 protein is CATSSVQGAWVNTGELFF. The CDR3, as DNA: TGTGCCACCAGCAGTGTACAGGGGGCGTGGGTGAACACCGGGGAGCTGTTTTTT.

This rearrangement joins TRBV6-1 to TRBJ1-1; TRBD1 might be the D (6 bases). Looked up from germline, CDR1 is MNHNS and CDR2 is SASEGT. V was cut by 6 bases and J by 1 base, with 15 bases left in between. The CDR3 runs to 15 residues. CDR3 DNA: TGTGCCAGCAGCACAGGGACGAACAGGAACACTGAAGCTTTCTTT. Translated, it gives CASSTGTNRNTEAFF.

The gene calls are TRBV10-3 and TRBJ1-2, with TRBD1 as a possible D gene (6 bases). Trimming stripped 1 base from V and 3 bases from J, with 6 bases between. This CDR3 has 13 residues. CDR1 is ENHRY, CDR2 SYGVKD, per germline. CDR3 coding DNA: TGTGCCATCAGTGAGTACAGGGACTATGGCTACACCTTC. Translating gives CAISEYRDYGYTF.

The V call is TRBV6-1, the J call TRBJ1-5; D is perhaps TRBD1 (5 bases). The germline V gene has CDR1 MNHNS and CDR2 SASEGT. CDR3 length: 14 amino acids. V dropped 5 bases and J dropped 2 bases, with 10 bases sitting between them. In DNA form, the CDR3 reads TGTGCCAGCAGTCCCGACAGCCGCAATCAGCCCCAGCATTTT. Amino acid sequence: CASSPDSRNQPQHF.

This chain uses TRBV4-1 with TRBJ1-5, with D unresolved. Germline CDR1 and CDR2: MGHRA and YSYEKL. CDR3 length: 14 residues. V lost 3 bases and J lost 0, with 6 bases in between. CDR3 residues: CASSQTDSNQPQHF. In DNA form, the CDR3 reads TGCGCCAGCAGCCAGACGGATAGCAATCAGCCCCAGCATTTT.

This clone showed up just once. The chain has TRBV10-1 and TRBJ2-5, with 9 bases that match TRBD2. Germline V gives CDR1 WNHNN, CDR2 SYGVQD (reference sequence). The CDR3 runs to 16 residues. Germline trimming cut 0 bases from V and 4 bases from J; bases unmatched to any gene: 6. The CDR3 region has the DNA TGCGCCAGCAGTGAGTCCAGCGGGGGGCTCATAGAGACCCAGTACTTC. It yields the protein CASSESSGGLIETQYF.

J is TRBJ1-2 and V is TRBV5-6; 11 bases line up with TRBD1. Trimming removed 3 bases from V and 6 bases from J; junction bases left unmatched: 10. Germline assignment: CDR1 SGHDT and CDR2 YYEEEE. This CDR3 has 16 amino acids. The CDR3 loop reads CASSSPRTDRGHGYTF. The CDR3 DNA is TGTGCCAGCAGCTCACCTCGCACGGACAGGGGGCATGGCTACACCTTC. Drawing the rest from reference TRBV5-6 and TRBJ1-2, the complete variable domain is DAGVTQSPTHLIKTRGQQVTLRCSPKSGHDTVSWYQQALGQGPQFIFQYYEEEERQRGNFPDRFSGHQFPNYSSELNVNALLLGDSALYLCASSSPRTDRGHGYTFGSGTRLTVV.

This sequence joins TRBV6-1 and TRBJ1-2; D unresolved. The CDR3 runs to 13 residues. The V gene's germline CDR1 is MNHNS and CDR2 SASEGT. The V end was cut by 7 bases, the J end by 0 bases, with 9 bases between. The CDR3 loop is CASTDPTNYGYTF. In DNA form, the CDR3 reads TGTGCCAGCACAGACCCTACTAACTATGGCTACACCTTC.

This chain joins TRBV6-6 and TRBJ2-7, with 7 bases matching TRBD1. Germline V lookup: CDR1 MNHNY, CDR2 SVGAGI (reference sequence). The CDR3 is 16 residues long. With 6 bases clipped from V and 2 bases from J, the junction kept 13 bases outside the gene matches. In DNA form, the CDR3 reads TGTGCCAGCAGAACATCCCAGACAGGGACCGCCTACGAGCAGTACTTC. Residues: CASRTSQTGTAYEQYF.

The chain combines TRBV6-5 with TRBJ1-5; TRBD1 is a possible D gene (5 bases). The CDR3 extends over 13 amino acids. Trimming left V 6 bases short and J 0 bases short, with 6 bases between. Germline lookup yields CDR1 MNHEY and CDR2 SVGAGI. The CDR3 here is CASRQASNQPQHF. CDR3 in DNA: TGTGCCAGCAGACAGGCTAGCAATCAGCCCCAGCATTTT.

The chain combines TRBV21-1 with TRBJ2-1; the DNA was not used to check the table's D call, TRBD2. TRBV21-1 is termed a pseudogene. The CDR3 contains 19 residues. The CDR3 is CASTQLAGGASSSYNEQFF. The CDR3 DNA is TGTGCCAGCACCCAACTAGCGGGAGGCGCCTCTAGCTCCTACAATGAGCAGTTCTTC.

The gene calls are TRBV7-8 and TRBJ1-1; D is ambiguous. CDR3 length: 14 residues. Germline V gene lookup returns CDR1 SGHVS and CDR2 FQNEAQ. Trimming removed 4 bases at V and 4 bases at J, with 13 bases between. The CDR3 DNA reads TGTGCCAGCAGCTCATTGGGTTGGGGCACTGAAGCTTTCTTT. Amino acids: CASSSLGWGTEAFF.

The V call is TRBV6-1, the J call TRBJ1-5; a weak D match, TRBD1 (5 bases). The length of the CDR3 is 13 residues. Germline V gene lookup returns CDR1 MNHNS and CDR2 SASEGT. The V gene lost 7 bases and the J gene lost 7 bases, with 14 bases spanning the gap. Here the CDR3 reads CASTPGGGQPQHF. CDR3 bases: TGTGCCAGCACCCCGGGGGGTGGCCAGCCCCAGCATTTT.